This T cell receptor beta chain was documented in a study of blood T cell repertoires in COVID-19. Study overall: Collection of acute and convalescent COVID-19 samples took place in the United States, Italy and Spain. PBMCs, B-cell-depleted T cells, or T cells were the source of the cDNA or gDNA that made up the material.

The CDR3 is made up of 16 amino acids. Original processing notes: The authors estimated nucleated cell counts from reference gene primer amplification. Method: immunoSEQ multiplex PCR; TCRdb's copy keeps in-frame clones and lacks some. For V, J and clone size, that table is used; D and trimming come from the DNA. This table has 95,000 to 150,000 clones, 80% to 90% appearing once. The chain uses TRBV1 and TRBJ1-1. TRBV1 is listed as a pseudogene. The TCR originated in a woman aged 45-65 years with acute or convalescent COVID-19. Input material: peripheral blood. CDR3 in amino acids: CTSSQERPGGVTEAFF. The CDR3, as DNA: TGCACCAGCAGCCAAGAGCGGCCCGGGGGTGTCACTGAAGCTTTCTTT.